The sample holds a few counts of the clone carrying this TCR beta chain. The data were produced by immunoSEQ multiplex PCR, yet TCRdb's version contains in-frame clones alone and is incomplete. Among about 360,000 clones listed, around 90% were seen once. These data are taken from a study of blood T cell repertoires in COVID-19. CDR3 length: 15 residues. J gave up 7 bases and V 5 bases, and 9 bases lay outside the gene matches. Per germline, CDR1 SEHNR and CDR2 FQNEAQ (reference sequence). The sequence came from a human donor in a cohort sampled during active COVID-19. Sequencing was carried out using peripheral blood. J is TRBJ2-1 and V is TRBV7-9; TRBD1 matches at 9 bases. CDR3 sequence (DNA): TGTGCCAGCAGCGATCCGGGACAGGGCTGGAATGAGCAGTTCTTC. This encodes CASSDPGQGWNEQFF.